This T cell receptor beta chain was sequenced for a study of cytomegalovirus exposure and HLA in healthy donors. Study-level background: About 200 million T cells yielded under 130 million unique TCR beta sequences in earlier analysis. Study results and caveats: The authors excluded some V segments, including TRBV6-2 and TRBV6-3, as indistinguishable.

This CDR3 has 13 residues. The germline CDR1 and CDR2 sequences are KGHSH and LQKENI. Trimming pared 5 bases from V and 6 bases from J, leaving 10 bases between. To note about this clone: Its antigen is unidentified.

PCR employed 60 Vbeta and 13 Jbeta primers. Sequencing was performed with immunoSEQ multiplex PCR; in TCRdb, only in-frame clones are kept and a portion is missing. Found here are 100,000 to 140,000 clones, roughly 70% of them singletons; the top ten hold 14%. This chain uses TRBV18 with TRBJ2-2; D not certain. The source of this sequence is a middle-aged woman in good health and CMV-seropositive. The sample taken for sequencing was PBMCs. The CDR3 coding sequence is TGTGCCAGCTCAACAACCGAACCCGGGGAGCTGTTTTTT. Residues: CASSTTEPGELFF. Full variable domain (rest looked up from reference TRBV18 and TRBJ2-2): NAGVMQNPRHLVRRRGQEARLRCSPMKGHSHVYWYRQLPEEGLKFMVYLQKENIIDESGMPKERFSAEFPKEGPSILRIQQVVRGDSAAYFCASSTTEPGELFFGEGSRLTVL.